This T cell receptor (beta chain) was obtained from a study of CD8 T cells in Susac syndrome. In this sample, this clonotype turned up once. From blood CD8+ and CD4+ T cells, the TCR beta chain was sequenced. Treatment-naive patients with stable or active relapsing-remitting disease served as multiple sclerosis controls. Random hexamers primed reverse transcription of about 0.45 to 1 ug RNA. Amplification of TCR beta CDR3 across 54 Vbeta and 13 Jbeta was performed with immunoSEQ multiplex PCR. TCRdb redid the calling of the immunoSEQ multiplex PCR reads with MiXCR, one entry per CDR3 protein. The repertoire has approximately 120,000 distinct CDR3 sequences, more than 85% of them found once; the top ten carry approximately 0.31%. Sequenced sample: CD8+ T cells from PBMCs. The source of this sequence is a human donor with multiple sclerosis.

Written as DNA, the CDR3 is TGTGCCACCAGCAAGTATCGTTCATTTGACACTGAAGCTTTCTTT. Amino acids: CATSKYRSFDTEAFF. This rearrangement joins TRBV15 to TRBJ1-1; D call uncertain. Germline-derived CDR1 and CDR2 are LNHNV and YYDKDF (reference sequence). The CDR3 runs to 15 residues. Deletions cut 4 bases from V and 3 bases from J, with 15 bases between.